Each of the 30 T cell receptor beta chains below was sequenced from the same sample in a study of T cell responses to AZD1222 COVID-19 vaccine. Generated by immunoSEQ multiplex PCR, the TCRdb table keeps only in-frame clones and is missing some. The table lists 150,000 or so clones, around 93% of them singletons. The material sequenced was peripheral blood, taken on day 0 of AZD1222 vaccination. These TCRs come from an adult in good health.

This rearrangement joins TRBV27 to TRBJ1-5; 9 bases agree with TRBD1. This CDR3 spans 16 amino acids. Germline assignment: CDR1 MNHEY and CDR2 SMNVEV (reference sequence). V was clipped by 5 bases and J by 0 bases; unmatched bases: 5. CDR3 DNA: TGTGCCAGCAGTCCACAGGGGGCGGGTAGCAATCAGCCCCAGCATTTT. Its translation is CASSPQGAGSNQPQHF.

This sequence joins TRBV10-3 and TRBJ2-5; D may be TRBD1 (6 bases). Germline lookup yields CDR1 ENHRY and CDR2 SYGVKD. Trimming pared 4 bases from V and 2 bases from J, leaving 11 bases between. The CDR3 totals 14 residues. The CDR3 protein is CAISVGTPQETQYF. The DNA for the CDR3 is TGTGCCATCAGTGTCGGGACACCTCAAGAGACCCAGTACTTC.

V is TRBV7-9 and J is TRBJ1-4; D is unclear. This CDR3 region has 13 residues. V was trimmed by 5 bases and J by 4 bases, leaving 8 bases between them. Germline CDR1 reads SEHNR; CDR2 reads FQNEAQ (reference sequence). The CDR3 region is CASSISGNEKLFF. CDR3 DNA: TGTGCCAGCAGCATCAGCGGTAATGAAAAACTGTTTTTT.

This rearrangement joins TRBV18 to TRBJ1-2; D is unclear. The length of the CDR3 is 13 residues. Germline V gene sequence: CDR1 KGHSH, CDR2 LQKENI. V lost 0 bases to trimming and J lost 8 bases, with 10 bases between them. CDR3 sequence reads: CASSPPHFFGYTF. The CDR3 DNA reads TGTGCCAGCTCACCACCTCACTTCTTCGGCTACACCTTC.

V usage is TRBV19 and J usage is TRBJ1-5; D is unclear. Germline loops: CDR1 LNHDA, CDR2 SQIVND (reference sequence). The CDR3 consists of 15 residues. Trimming cost V 9 bases and J 2 bases, with 17 bases left between them. CDR3: CASKDTRYGNQPQHF. In nucleotides, the CDR3 is TGTGCCAGCAAAGACACCCGCTACGGCAATCAGCCCCAGCATTTT.

The chain recombines TRBV29-1 with TRBJ1-1; D call uncertain. CDR1 and CDR2 from the germline V gene are SQVTM and ANQGSEA. V was cut by 2 bases and J by 0 bases, with 1 base left in between. The CDR3 has 11 residues. This CDR3 is CSVEMNTEAFF. DNA of the CDR3: TGCAGCGTTGAAATGAACACTGAAGCTTTCTTT.

This clone was observed once. This specimen includes other DNA sequences encoding the same CDR3. The chain joins TRBV18 to TRBJ1-2, with 8 bases aligning to TRBD1. The CDR3 sequence is 14 residues long. CDR1 KGHSH and CDR2 LQKENI come from the germline V gene. V gave up 2 bases and J gave up 1 base; unmatched junction bases: 0. CDR3 sequence: CASSPGQGNYGYTF. The CDR3 bases are TGTGCCAGCTCACCAGGACAGGGTAACTATGGCTACACCTTC.

In this sample, this clone turned up a few times. The J gene is TRBJ1-2, the V gene TRBV6-6; tentatively, D is TRBD1 (6 bases). V shed 8 bases and J shed 6 bases, with 16 bases lying between them. This CDR3 spans 13 amino acids. Germline values: CDR1 MNHNY, CDR2 SVGAGI (reference sequence). The CDR3 sequence is CASRTDSKNGYTF. As DNA, the CDR3 is TGTGCCAGCCGGACGGACAGTAAGAATGGCTACACCTTC.

In DNA form, the CDR3 reads TGCGCCAGCAGCCAAGGTAGGGGCATTAGCAATCAGCCCCAGCATTTT. This sequence encodes CASSQGRGISNQPQHF. The chain combines TRBV4-1 with TRBJ1-5; tentatively, D is TRBD1 (5 bases). The CDR3 runs to 16 residues. V gave up 1 base and J gave up 0 bases, with 10 bases separating them. Per germline, CDR1 MGHRA and CDR2 YSYEKL.

The V and J genes are TRBV6-5 and TRBJ1-1; tentative D call: TRBD1 (6 bases). Germline-derived CDR1 and CDR2 are MNHEY and SVGAGI. V was cut by 6 bases and J by 8 bases, with 22 bases left in between. This CDR3 region has 15 residues. DNA for the CDR3: TGTGCCAGCAGAAACCGGGACACAGCGCCGATCGAAGCTTTCTTT. This gives the protein CASRNRDTAPIEAFF.

This chain uses TRBV3-1 (or the pseudogene TRBV3-2) with TRBJ1-1; 11 nucleotides match TRBD1. Losses at the gene ends were 5 bases for V and 10 bases for J; bases not matched to a gene: 3. The V gene's germline CDR1 is LGHDT and CDR2 YNNKEL (reference sequence). CDR3 length: 12 amino acids. The CDR3 here is CASSTDRGPAFF. CDR3 coding DNA: TGTGCCAGCAGCACGGACAGGGGGCCAGCTTTCTTT.

The chain links TRBV12-3 or TRBV12-4 to TRBJ2-1, with D possibly matching TRBD2 (6 bases). CDR3 length: 13 amino acids. The V and J ends lost 8 bases and 6 bases respectively, with 14 bases between them. CDR3 residues: CASRGTGINEQFF. CDR3 nucleotides: TGTGCCAGCCGGGGGACCGGTATCAATGAGCAGTTCTTC.

The CDR3 sequence is CASSPPPVRSSYNEQFF. CDR3 DNA sequence: TGTGCCAGCAGCCCACCTCCAGTCAGATCCTCCTACAATGAGCAGTTCTTC. The chain combines TRBV3-1 (or the pseudogene TRBV3-2) with TRBJ2-1; D not resolved. The CDR3 loop spans 17 amino acids. CDR1 and CDR2 (germline): LGHDT, YNNKEL (reference sequence). V was pared by 4 bases and J by 0 bases, with 16 bases between.

J is TRBJ1-5 and V is TRBV7-2; D is unresolved. The V gene's germline CDR1 is SGHTA and CDR2 FQGNSA. Trimming stripped 5 bases from V and 4 bases from J, with 12 bases between. The CDR3 runs 14 residues. CDR3: CASSVYMGNQPQHF. In DNA, the CDR3 is TGTGCCAGCAGCGTATATATGGGAAATCAGCCCCAGCATTTT.

The genes are TRBV11-3 and TRBJ2-3; tentatively, D is TRBD1 (5 bases). The V gene's germline CDR1 is SGHNT and CDR2 YENEEA. V was pared by 5 bases and J by 0 bases, with 15 bases between. The CDR3 extends over 16 amino acids. Written as DNA, the CDR3 is TGTGCCAGCAGCCGAGGCCAGGGCGGTAGCACAGATACGCAGTATTTT. Translated: CASSRGQGGSTDTQYF.

This chain links TRBV3-1 (or the pseudogene TRBV3-2) with TRBJ1-2; D unresolved. Deletions cut 0 bases from V and 3 bases from J, with 11 bases between. CDR3 length equals 15 residues. Germline values: CDR1 LGHDT, CDR2 YNNKEL (reference sequence). CDR3 DNA sequence: TGTGCCAGCAGCCAAGACGTGTGGGATTACTATGGCTACACCTTC. It translates to CASSQDVWDYYGYTF.

This clone has just one count. The chain couples TRBV19 to TRBJ1-5; D gene uncertain. V lost 10 bases and J 0 bases, leaving 13 bases between the germline ends. CDR1 LNHDA and CDR2 SQIVND come from the germline V gene (reference sequence). The CDR3 extends over 14 amino acids. The chain's CDR3 is CATGSTDSNQPQHF. Written as DNA, the CDR3 is TGTGCCACCGGGAGTACCGATAGCAATCAGCCCCAGCATTTT.

The rearrangement uses TRBV5-4 and TRBJ2-7; 8 nucleotides align to TRBD2. The CDR3 totals 16 residues. The germline V gene encodes CDR1 SGHNT and CDR2 YYREEE (reference sequence). Losses at the gene ends were 4 bases for V and 0 bases for J; bases not matched to a gene: 9. The DNA for the CDR3 is TGTGCCAGCAGCACCGGGGGTAGCGGGGCCTCCTACGAGCAGTACTTC. It encodes CASSTGGSGASYEQYF.

Of note for this clone: This sample includes further DNA sequences coding for the same CDR3. The chain carries TRBV9 and TRBJ1-5; D remains ambiguous. Germline CDR1 SGDLS, CDR2 YYNGEE. Trimming took 0 bases from V and 2 from J, leaving 6 bases between them. This CDR3 has 14 residues. Here the CDR3 reads CASSVGQGNQPQHF. In nucleotides, the CDR3 is TGTGCCAGCAGCGTAGGGCAGGGCAATCAGCCCCAGCATTTT.

The chain recombines TRBV10-3 with TRBJ1-2, with 7 bases aligning to TRBD1. Germline loops: CDR1 ENHRY, CDR2 SYGVKD. The trim removed 8 bases at V and 4 bases at J, leaving 10 bases unmatched. The CDR3 runs 14 residues. CDR3 sequence reads: CAIQGQFPIYGYTF. DNA of the CDR3: TGTGCCATCCAGGGACAGTTCCCGATCTATGGCTACACCTTC.

The chain joins TRBV9 to TRBJ1-1; no clear D. Per germline, CDR1 SGDLS and CDR2 YYNGEE. This CDR3 has 14 residues. Trimming removed 1 base at V and 0 bases at J, with 7 bases between. CDR3: CASSVTGMNTEAFF. As DNA, the CDR3 is TGTGCCAGCAGCGTAACGGGTATGAACACTGAAGCTTTCTTT.

V gene TRBV19 combines with J gene TRBJ2-1; TRBD2 is a possible D gene (5 bases). The CDR3 totals 15 residues. V was trimmed by 2 bases and J by 4 bases, leaving 12 bases between them. Per germline, CDR1 LNHDA and CDR2 SQIVND (reference sequence). CDR3 sequence: CASSIFFGEYNEQFF. CDR3 bases: TGTGCCAGTAGTATATTCTTTGGGGAGTACAATGAGCAGTTCTTC. Combining the CDR3 with reference TRBV19 and TRBJ2-1 gives the whole variable domain DGGITQSPKYLFRKEGQNVTLSCEQNLNHDAMYWYRQDPGQGLRLIYYSQIVNDFQKGDIAEGYSVSREKKESFPLTVTSAQKNPTAFYLCASSIFFGEYNEQFFGPGTRLTVL.

This chain joins TRBV5-4 and TRBJ1-4, with 11 bases aligning to TRBD1. Trimming took 3 bases from V and 3 from J; bases not matched to a gene: 7. The length of the CDR3 is 17 residues. Germline CDR1 reads SGHNT; CDR2 reads YYREEE (reference sequence). CDR3 DNA: TGTGCCAGCAGCTGGCCGGGACAGGGGGATTCTAATGAAAAACTGTTTTTT. Protein: CASSWPGQGDSNEKLFF.

V is TRBV5-4 and J is TRBJ2-3, with TRBD2 identical over 9 bases. J gave up 6 bases and V 1 base, and 6 bases lay outside the gene matches. CDR3 length: 15 amino acids. Germline V lookup: CDR1 SGHNT, CDR2 YYREEE (reference sequence). In nucleotides, the CDR3 is TGTGCCAGCAGCTTGAAGGCTAGCGGGGTGGATACGCAGTATTTT. Protein product: CASSLKASGVDTQYF.

The chain carries TRBV6-1 and TRBJ2-1, with 7 nucleotides matching TRBD1. Germline CDR1 reads MNHNS; CDR2 reads SASEGT. The CDR3 totals 17 residues. J was trimmed by 0 bases and V by 2 bases; bases with no gene match: 7. The CDR3 region is CASSEKGGGFSYNEQFF. The CDR3 DNA sequence: TGTGCCAGCAGTGAAAAAGGGGGCGGGTTCTCCTACAATGAGCAGTTCTTC.

The table lists this clone with a count of one. The chain combines TRBV4-1 with TRBJ1-2; D remains ambiguous. V was trimmed by 1 base and J by 5 bases, leaving 14 bases between them. The CDR3 is made up of 15 amino acids. Germline V gene lookup returns CDR1 MGHRA and CDR2 YSYEKL. In DNA form, the CDR3 reads TGCGCCAGCAGCCAAGGGACGGCCGCCGGGTATGGCTACACCTTC. Its translation: CASSQGTAAGYGYTF.

The V gene is TRBV3-1 (or the pseudogene TRBV3-2), the J gene TRBJ1-3; D is unresolved. The CDR3 totals 14 residues. CDR1 is LGHDT, CDR2 YNNKEL, per germline (reference sequence). V gave up 5 bases and J gave up 0 bases, with 8 bases separating them. The CDR3 here is CASSSDYSGNTIYF. The CDR3 DNA reads as TGTGCCAGCAGCTCCGACTACTCTGGAAACACCATATATTTT.

The chain couples TRBV18 to TRBJ1-1, with TRBD1 matching 9 bases. The CDR3 length is 14 residues. The junction had 2 bases not matched to a gene; V was cut back by 5 bases and J by 1 base. Germline V lookup: CDR1 KGHSH, CDR2 LQKENI. CDR3 region: CASSMGQGNTEAFF. The CDR3 DNA follows: TGTGCCAGCTCAATGGGACAGGGGAACACTGAAGCTTTCTTT.

This chain links TRBV19 with TRBJ2-4; D is uncertain. From germline, CDR1 is LNHDA and CDR2 SQIVND (reference sequence). The length of the CDR3 is 16 residues. Trimming pared 3 bases from V and 1 base from J, leaving 13 bases between. CDR3 amino acids: CASSIRGKEAKNIQYF. The CDR3 DNA sequence: TGTGCCAGTAGTATCCGCGGTAAGGAGGCCAAAAACATTCAGTACTTC.

This chain connects TRBV11-2 to TRBJ2-1, with D uncertain. There are 17 residues in the CDR3. The ends were cut back, 5 bases at V and 0 bases at J, with 17 bases in the middle. Germline CDR1 reads SGHAT; CDR2 reads FQNNGV. The CDR3 bases are TGTGCCAGCAGCCCGCCCGTCGGACGGAGCTCCTACAATGAGCAGTTCTTC. Encoded protein: CASSPPVGRSSYNEQFF.